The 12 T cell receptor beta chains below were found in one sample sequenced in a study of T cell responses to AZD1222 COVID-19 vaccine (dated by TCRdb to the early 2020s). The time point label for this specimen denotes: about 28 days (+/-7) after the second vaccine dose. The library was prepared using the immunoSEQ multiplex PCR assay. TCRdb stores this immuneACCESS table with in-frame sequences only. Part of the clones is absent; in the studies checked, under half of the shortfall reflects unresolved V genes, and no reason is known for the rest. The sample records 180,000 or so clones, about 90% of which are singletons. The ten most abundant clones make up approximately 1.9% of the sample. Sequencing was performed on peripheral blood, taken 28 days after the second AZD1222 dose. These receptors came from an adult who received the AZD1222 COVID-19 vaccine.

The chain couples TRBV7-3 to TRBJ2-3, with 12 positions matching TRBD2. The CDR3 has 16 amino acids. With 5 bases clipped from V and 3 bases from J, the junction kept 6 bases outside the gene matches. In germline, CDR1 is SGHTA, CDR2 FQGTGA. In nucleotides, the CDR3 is TGTGCCAGCAGCGATAAGACTAGCGGGGGTACAGATACGCAGTATTTT. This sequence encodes CASSDKTSGGTDTQYF.

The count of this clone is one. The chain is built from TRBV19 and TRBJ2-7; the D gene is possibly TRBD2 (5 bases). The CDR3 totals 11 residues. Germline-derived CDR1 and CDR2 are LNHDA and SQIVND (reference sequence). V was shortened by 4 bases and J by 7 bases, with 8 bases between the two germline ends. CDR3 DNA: TGTGCCAGTAGTAGAGGGAGTGAGCAGTACTTC. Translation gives CASSRGSEQYF.

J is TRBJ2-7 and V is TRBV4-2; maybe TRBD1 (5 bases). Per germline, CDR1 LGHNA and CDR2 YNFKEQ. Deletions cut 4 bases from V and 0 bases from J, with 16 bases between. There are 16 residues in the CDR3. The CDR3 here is CASSPKMEQASYEQYF. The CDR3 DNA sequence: TGTGCCAGCAGCCCCAAGATGGAACAGGCCTCCTACGAGCAGTACTTC.

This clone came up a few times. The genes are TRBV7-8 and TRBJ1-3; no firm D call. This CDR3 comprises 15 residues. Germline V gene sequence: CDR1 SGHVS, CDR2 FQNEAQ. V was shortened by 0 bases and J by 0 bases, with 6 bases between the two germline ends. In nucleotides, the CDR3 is TGTGCCAGCAGCTTAGCCCGGTTCTCTGGAAACACCATATATTTT. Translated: CASSLARFSGNTIYF.

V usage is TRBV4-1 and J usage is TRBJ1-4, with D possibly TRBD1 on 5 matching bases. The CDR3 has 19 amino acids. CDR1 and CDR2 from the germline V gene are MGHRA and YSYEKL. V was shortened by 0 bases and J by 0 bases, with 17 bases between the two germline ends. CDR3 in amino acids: CASSQEVPRGGATNEKLFF. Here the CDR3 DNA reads TGCGCCAGCAGCCAAGAGGTTCCCCGCGGGGGGGCAACTAATGAAAAACTGTTTTTT.

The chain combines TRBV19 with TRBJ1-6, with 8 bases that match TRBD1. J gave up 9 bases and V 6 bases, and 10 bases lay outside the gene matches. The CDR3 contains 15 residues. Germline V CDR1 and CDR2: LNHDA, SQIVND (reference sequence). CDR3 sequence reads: CASRYGQGSPSPLHF. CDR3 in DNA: TGTGCCAGTAGATACGGACAGGGATCCCCTTCACCCCTCCACTTT.

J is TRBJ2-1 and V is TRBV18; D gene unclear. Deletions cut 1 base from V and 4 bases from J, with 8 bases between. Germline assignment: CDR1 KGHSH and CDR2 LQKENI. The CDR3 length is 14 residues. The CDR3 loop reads CASSPQGIYNEQFF. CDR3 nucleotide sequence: TGTGCCAGCTCACCACAGGGCATATACAATGAGCAGTTCTTC.

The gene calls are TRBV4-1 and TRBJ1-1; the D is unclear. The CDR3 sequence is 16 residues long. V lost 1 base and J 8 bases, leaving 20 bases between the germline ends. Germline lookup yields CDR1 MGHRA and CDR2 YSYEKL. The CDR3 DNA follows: TGCGCCAGCAGCCAAGCTACCTTGACGGAAACTGTGGAAGCTTTCTTT. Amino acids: CASSQATLTETVEAFF.

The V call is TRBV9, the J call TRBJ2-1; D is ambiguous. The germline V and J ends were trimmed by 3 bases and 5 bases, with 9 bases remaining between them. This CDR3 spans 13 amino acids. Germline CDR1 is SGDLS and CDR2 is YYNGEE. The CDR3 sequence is CASSAPSHNEQFF. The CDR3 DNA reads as TGTGCCAGCAGCGCTCCGAGTCACAATGAGCAGTTCTTC.

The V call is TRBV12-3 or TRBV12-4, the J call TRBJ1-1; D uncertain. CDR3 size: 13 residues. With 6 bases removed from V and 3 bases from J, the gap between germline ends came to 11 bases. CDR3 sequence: CASSAERDTEAFF. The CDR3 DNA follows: TGTGCCAGCAGCGCGGAGCGGGACACTGAAGCTTTCTTT.

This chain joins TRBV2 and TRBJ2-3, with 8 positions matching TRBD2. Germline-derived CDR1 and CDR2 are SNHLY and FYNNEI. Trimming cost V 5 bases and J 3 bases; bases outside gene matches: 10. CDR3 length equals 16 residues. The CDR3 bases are TGTGCCAGCAGTCCACTAGCGGCCCTGGGGACAGATACGCAGTATTTT. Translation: CASSPLAALGTDTQYF. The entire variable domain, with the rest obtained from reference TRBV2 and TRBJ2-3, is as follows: EPEVTQTPSHQVTQMGQEVILRCVPISNHLYFYWYRQILGQKVEFLVSFYNNEISEKSEIFDDQFSVERPDGSNFTLKIRSTKLEDSAMYFCASSPLAALGTDTQYFGPGTRLTVL.

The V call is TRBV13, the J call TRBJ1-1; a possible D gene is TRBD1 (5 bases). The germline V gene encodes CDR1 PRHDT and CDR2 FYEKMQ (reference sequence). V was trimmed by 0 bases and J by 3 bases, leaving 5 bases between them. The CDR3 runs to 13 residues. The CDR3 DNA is TGTGCCAGCAGCTTAGGAGGGGACACTGAAGCTTTCTTT. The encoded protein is CASSLGGDTEAFF.